This record concerns one T cell receptor (beta chain) sequence. The antigen is undetermined. The source of the sample is a study of CD8+ T cells in alopecia areata. Study information: Oral tofacitinib (5 to 10 mg twice daily) was administered to treated patients. The tofacitinib course ran for 6 to 18 months and was followed by 6 months off drug.

Germline V lookup: CDR1 LGHNA, CDR2 YNFKEQ. With 0 bases removed from V and 0 bases from J, the gap between germline ends came to 9 bases. The CDR3 consists of 16 residues. As for treatment: oral pan-JAK inhibitor, 5-10 mg twice daily. Those with alopecia areata gave lesional scalp punch biopsies and peripheral blood. RNA extraction was followed by reverse transcription into cDNA, which acted as the sequencing template. Data came from immunoSEQ multiplex PCR; TCRdb stores just in-frame clones and leaves some out. The sample records roughly 99,000 clones, roughly 84% being singletons. Whole-study results and caveats: Clonality in lesional scalp, especially alopecia totalis/universalis, exceeded that of normal scalp.

The receptor's source is a human donor with alopecia areata. This chain joins TRBV4-2 and TRBJ1-5; D is unresolved. The starting material was CD8+ T cells sorted from blood, obtained at week 24, from a patient treated with tofacitinib. This CDR3 is CASSQEVTRSNQPQHF. In nucleotides, the CDR3 is TGTGCCAGCAGCCAAGAAGTCACCCGTAGCAATCAGCCCCAGCATTTT.